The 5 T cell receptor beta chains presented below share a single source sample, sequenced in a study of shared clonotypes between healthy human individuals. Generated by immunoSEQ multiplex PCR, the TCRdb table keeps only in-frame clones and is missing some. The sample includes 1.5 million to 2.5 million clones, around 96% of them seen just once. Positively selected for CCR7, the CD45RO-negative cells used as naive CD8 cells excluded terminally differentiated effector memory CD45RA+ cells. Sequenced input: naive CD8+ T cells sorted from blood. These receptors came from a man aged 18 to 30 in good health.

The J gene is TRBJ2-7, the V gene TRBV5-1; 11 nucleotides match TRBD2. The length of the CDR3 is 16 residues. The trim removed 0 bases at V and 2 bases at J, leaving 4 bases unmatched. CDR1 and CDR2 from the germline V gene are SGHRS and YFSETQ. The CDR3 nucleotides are TGCGCCAGCAGCTTGGCCCCGACTAGCGGGGCCTACGAGCAGTACTTC. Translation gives CASSLAPTSGAYEQYF.

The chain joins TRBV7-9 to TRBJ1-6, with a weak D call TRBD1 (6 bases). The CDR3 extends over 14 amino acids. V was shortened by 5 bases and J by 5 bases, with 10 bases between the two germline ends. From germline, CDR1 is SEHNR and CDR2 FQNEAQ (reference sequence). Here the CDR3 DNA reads TGTGCCAGCAGCCAACGGACAGATAATTCACCCCTCCACTTT. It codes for CASSQRTDNSPLHF.

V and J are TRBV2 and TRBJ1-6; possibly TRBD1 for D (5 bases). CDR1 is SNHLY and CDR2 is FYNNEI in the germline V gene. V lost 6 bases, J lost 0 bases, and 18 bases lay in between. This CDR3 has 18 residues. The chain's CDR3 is CASSEPGAESSYNSPLHF. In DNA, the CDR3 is TGTGCCAGCAGCGAACCCGGGGCGGAGAGCTCCTATAATTCACCCCTCCACTTT.

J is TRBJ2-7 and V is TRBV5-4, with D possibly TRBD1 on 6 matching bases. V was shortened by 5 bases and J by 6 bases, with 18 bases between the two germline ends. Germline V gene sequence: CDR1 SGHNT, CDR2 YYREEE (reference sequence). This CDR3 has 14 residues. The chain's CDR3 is CASSSPDSSLEQYF. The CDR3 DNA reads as TGTGCCAGCAGTTCACCGGACAGCTCACTCGAGCAGTACTTC.

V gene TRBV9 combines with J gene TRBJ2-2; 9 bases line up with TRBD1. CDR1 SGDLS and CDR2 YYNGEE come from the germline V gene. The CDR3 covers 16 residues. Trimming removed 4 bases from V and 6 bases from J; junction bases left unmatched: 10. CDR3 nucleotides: TGTGCCAGCAGCCCGGAGGGACAGGGAGTAGCCGGGGAGCTGTTTTTT. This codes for CASSPEGQGVAGELFF.